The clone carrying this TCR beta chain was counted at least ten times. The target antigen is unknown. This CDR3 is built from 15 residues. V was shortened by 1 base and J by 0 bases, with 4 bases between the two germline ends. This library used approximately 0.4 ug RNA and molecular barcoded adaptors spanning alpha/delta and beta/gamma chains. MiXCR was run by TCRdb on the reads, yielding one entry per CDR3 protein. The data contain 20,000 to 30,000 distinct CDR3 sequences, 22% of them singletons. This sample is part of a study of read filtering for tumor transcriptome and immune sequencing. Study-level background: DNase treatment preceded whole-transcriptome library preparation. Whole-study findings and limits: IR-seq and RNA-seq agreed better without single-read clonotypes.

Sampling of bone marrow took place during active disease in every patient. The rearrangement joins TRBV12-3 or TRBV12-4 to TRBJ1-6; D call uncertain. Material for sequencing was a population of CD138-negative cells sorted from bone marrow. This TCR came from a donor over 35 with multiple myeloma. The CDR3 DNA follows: TGTGCCAGCAGTTTAGACAGCTCCTATAATTCACCCCTCCACTTT. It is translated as CASSLDSSYNSPLHF.